A single sample gave rise to the 5 T cell receptor beta chains below, sequenced in a study of shared clonotypes between healthy human individuals. TCRdb's table, derived via immunoSEQ multiplex PCR, lists solely in-frame clones and lacks some. The sample yields hundreds of thousands of clones, roughly four fifths seen once. Sequenced sample: PBMCs. Receptors originate from a woman between 40 and 50 years old in good health. Some clones in this sample may be carry-over from other donors' samples.

V usage is TRBV10-3 and J usage is TRBJ1-4; no firm D call. V dropped 6 bases and J dropped 0 bases, with 17 bases sitting between them. Germline values: CDR1 ENHRY, CDR2 SYGVKD. The CDR3 totals 17 residues. CDR3 in DNA: TGTGCCATCAGCCTTGATTCTGCCCTTGCAACTAATGAAAAACTGTTTTTT. Residues: CAISLDSALATNEKLFF.

The rearrangement joins TRBV7-2 to TRBJ1-3; no definite D call. Germline V gene lookup returns CDR1 SGHTA and CDR2 FQGNSA. The CDR3 runs to 14 residues. V was trimmed by 5 bases and J by 13 bases, leaving 21 bases between them. The chain's CDR3 is CASSPRAGSRSIYF. The CDR3 DNA reads as TGTGCCAGCAGCCCCCGGGCAGGTTCCCGCTCAATATATTTT.

As DNA, the CDR3 is TGTGCCAGCAGTGCTACACGGAGGGACTATGGCTACACCTTC. Amino acids: CASSATRRDYGYTF. The chain joins TRBV28 to TRBJ1-2; D remains ambiguous. Germline CDR1 MDHEN, CDR2 SYDVKM. The CDR3 is 14 residues long. V lost 5 bases and J 3 bases, leaving 13 bases between the germline ends.

V is TRBV11-2 and J is TRBJ2-3; unclear D gene. V lost 5 bases and J 6 bases, leaving 18 bases between the germline ends. The CDR3 covers 15 residues. Germline V gene lookup returns CDR1 SGHAT and CDR2 FQNNGV. The chain's CDR3 is CASSPRLVLRDTQYF. CDR3 sequence (DNA): TGTGCCAGCAGCCCGCGGTTGGTGCTTAGGGATACGCAGTATTTT. Looking up the rest from reference TRBV11-2 and TRBJ2-3 gives the full variable domain: EAGVAQSPRYKIIEKRQSVAFWCNPISGHATLYWYQQILGQGPKLLIQFQNNGVVDDSQLPKDRFSAERLKGVDSTLKIQPAKLEDSAVYLCASSPRLVLRDTQYFGPGTRLTVL.

The rearrangement uses TRBV19 and TRBJ2-1; 10 bases line up with TRBD2. V was clipped by 6 bases and J by 5 bases; unmatched bases: 7. CDR1 and CDR2 from the germline V gene are LNHDA and SQIVND (reference sequence). The CDR3 runs 15 residues. As DNA, the CDR3 is TGTGCCAGTAGCAATCCGGGACTAGCGCACAATGAGCAGTTCTTC. Protein sequence: CASSNPGLAHNEQFF.